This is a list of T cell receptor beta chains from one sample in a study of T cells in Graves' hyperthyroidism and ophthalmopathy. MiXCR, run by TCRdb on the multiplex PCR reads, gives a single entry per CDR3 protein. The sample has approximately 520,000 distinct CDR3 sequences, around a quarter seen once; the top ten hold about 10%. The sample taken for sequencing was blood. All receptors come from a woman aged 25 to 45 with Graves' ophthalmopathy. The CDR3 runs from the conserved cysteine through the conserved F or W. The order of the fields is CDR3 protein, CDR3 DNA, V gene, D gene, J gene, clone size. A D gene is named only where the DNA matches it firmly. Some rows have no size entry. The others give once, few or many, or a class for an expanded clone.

CASSQGREAYEQYF	TGTGCCAGCAGCCAAGGGAGGGAGGCCTACGAGCAGTACTTC	TRBV3-1	NA	TRBJ2-7	NA
CASSFEGMDGVYEQYF	TGTGCCAGCAGTTTTGAGGGAATGGACGGGGTTTACGAGCAGTACTTC	TRBV12-3/TRBV12-4	NA	TRBJ2-7	NA
CASSERGQGSNTEAFF	TGTGCCAGCAGCGAACGGGGACAGGGTTCGAACACTGAAGCTTTCTTT	TRBV13	TRBD1	TRBJ1-1	NA
CATSQGQGPYEQYF	TGTGCCACCAGCCAGGGACAGGGGCCCTACGAGCAGTACTTC	TRBV15	TRBD1	TRBJ2-7	many
CASRPQGFPNYGYTF	TGCGCCAGCAGACCACAGGGCTTCCCTAACTATGGCTACACCTTC	TRBV4-1	NA	TRBJ1-2	NA
CASSEDREVTEAFF	TGTGCCAGCAGCGAGGACAGGGAGGTCACTGAAGCTTTCTTT	TRBV7-3	TRBD1	TRBJ1-1	many
CASSPWTEYYEQYF	TGTGCCAGCAGCCCGTGGACGGAATACTACGAGCAGTACTTC	TRBV4-2	NA	TRBJ2-7	many
CASSQQVGQPQHF	TGTGCCAGCAGTCAACAAGTCGGTCAGCCCCAGCATTTT	TRBV14	NA	TRBJ1-5	many
CASRRERQGDYEQYF	TGTGCCAGCAGACGAGAGAGACAGGGGGACTACGAGCAGTACTTC	TRBV27	TRBD1	TRBJ2-7	many
CASSSPPSYEQYF	TGTGCCAGCAGTTCCCCGCCTAGCTACGAGCAGTACTTC	TRBV28	NA	TRBJ2-7	NA
CASSQLNRGGTGELFF	TGTGCCAGCAGCCAACTGAACAGGGGAGGCACCGGGGAGCTGTTTTTT	TRBV3-1	NA	TRBJ2-2	many
CASSLSFGSTEAFF	TGTGCCAGCAGCTTATCTTTTGGTAGCACTGAAGCTTTCTTT	TRBV7-2	NA	TRBJ1-1	many
CASSDQTGSSYEQYF	TGTGCCAGCAGTGACCAGACCGGTAGCTCCTACGAGCAGTACTTC	TRBV6-1	NA	TRBJ2-7	NA
CASSTQDNGYTF	TGTGCCAGCAGTACACAGGACAATGGCTACACCTTC	TRBV7-2	NA	TRBJ1-2	NA
CAIRTGMNTEAFF	TGTGCCATCAGAACAGGGATGAACACTGAAGCTTTCTTT	TRBV10-3	NA	TRBJ1-1	NA
CSAGSDYSNQPQHF	TGCAGTGCAGGTTCAGACTATAGCAATCAGCCCCAGCATTTT	TRBV20-1	NA	TRBJ1-5	few
CASSSSAGLQETQYF	TGTGCCAGCAGCTCGTCAGCGGGCTTACAAGAGACCCAGTACTTC	TRBV11-3	NA	TRBJ2-5	many
CASSLQPAVGTGNTIYF	TGTGCCAGCAGCCTACAACCTGCAGTTGGCACTGGAAACACCATATATTTT	TRBV11-2	NA	TRBJ1-3	few
CASRRREPNSPLHF	TGTGCCAGCAGGCGCCGGGAGCCTAATTCACCCCTCCACTTT	TRBV28	NA	TRBJ1-6	once
CASSRTGEAFF	TGTGCCAGTAGCCGGACGGGCGAAGCTTTCTTT	TRBV19	NA	TRBJ1-1	many
CAWSVGGLEAFF	TGTGCCTGGAGTGTGGGGGGCCTTGAAGCTTTCTTT	TRBV30	NA	TRBJ1-1	NA
CASSLALNQYF	TGTGCCAGCAGTTTAGCGCTGAACCAGTACTTC	TRBV12-3/TRBV12-4	NA	TRBJ2-7	NA
CSARDPRLTEAFF	TGCAGTGCTAGAGATCCAAGGTTAACTGAAGCTTTCTTT	TRBV20-1	NA	TRBJ1-1	NA
CASRNDPDTFYEQYF	TGCGCCAGCAGGAATGACCCGGACACGTTCTACGAGCAGTACTTC	TRBV5-1	NA	TRBJ2-7	many
CASSPSTGKDTF	TGTGCCAGCAGTCCCTCGACAGGGAAGGACACCTTC	TRBV12-3/TRBV12-4	TRBD1	TRBJ1-2	few
CSAPQMDPSGYTF	TGCAGTGCTCCCCAGATGGACCCGTCCGGCTACACCTTC	TRBV20-1	NA	TRBJ1-2	many
CASSPPVQGRTYEQYF	TGTGCCAGCTCACCCCCGGTGCAGGGGAGGACCTACGAGCAGTACTTC	TRBV18	NA	TRBJ2-7	NA